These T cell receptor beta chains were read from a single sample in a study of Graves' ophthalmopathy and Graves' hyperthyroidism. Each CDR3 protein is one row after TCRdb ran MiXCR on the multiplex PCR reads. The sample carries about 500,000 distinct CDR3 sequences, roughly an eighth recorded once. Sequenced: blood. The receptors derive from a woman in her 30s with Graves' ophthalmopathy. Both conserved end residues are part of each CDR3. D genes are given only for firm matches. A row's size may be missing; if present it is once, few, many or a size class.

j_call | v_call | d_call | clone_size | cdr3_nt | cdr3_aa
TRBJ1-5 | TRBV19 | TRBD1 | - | TGTGCCAGTAGTATGGGAACAGGGGCGAGCAATCAGCCCCAGCATTTT | CASSMGTGASNQPQHF
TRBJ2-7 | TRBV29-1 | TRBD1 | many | TGCAGCGTTGAAGGGGGACCTGGGGACAGGGGATTCTACGAGCAGTACTTC | CSVEGGPGDRGFYEQYF
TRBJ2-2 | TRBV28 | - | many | TGTGCCAGCACCAGCCCGGGGGTCGGTAGGGCCGGGGAGCTGTTTTTT | CASTSPGVGRAGELFF
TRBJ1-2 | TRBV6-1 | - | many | TGTGCCAGCAGTGCCCCTGCTTCCGGGGTCTATGGCTACACCTTC | CASSAPASGVYGYTF
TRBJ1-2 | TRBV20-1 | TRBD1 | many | TGCAGTGCTAGAGAGAGACAGGGGGCGTTTGGCTACACCTTC | CSARERQGAFGYTF
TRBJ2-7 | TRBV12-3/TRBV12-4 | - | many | TGTGCCAGCAGCATCGGGGACACGCCTAGGAGGGAGCAGTACTTC | CASSIGDTPRREQYF
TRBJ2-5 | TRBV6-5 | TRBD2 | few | TGTGCCAGCAGTTCTAGCGGGGGGCTCCAAGAGACCCAGTACTTC | CASSSSGGLQETQYF
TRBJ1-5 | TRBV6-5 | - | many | TGTGCCAGCAGGGCGGCAGGTGGCCAGCCCCAGCATTTT | CASRAAGGQPQHF
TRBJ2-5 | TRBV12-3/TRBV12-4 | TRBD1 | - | TGTGCCAGCAAAGGGACAGTGAAGGAGACCCAGTACTTC | CASKGTVKETQYF
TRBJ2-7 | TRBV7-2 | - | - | TGTGCCAGCAGCTTAGGTACAGCTACGCGATACTTC | CASSLGTATRYF
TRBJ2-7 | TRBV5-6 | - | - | TGTGCCAGCAGCTTGAGTGGAATCGACGAGCAGTACTTC | CASSLSGIDEQYF
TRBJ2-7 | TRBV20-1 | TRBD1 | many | TGCAGTGCAAGAGGGGGGGACAGGGTGAACCACGAGCAGTACTTC | CSARGGDRVNHEQYF
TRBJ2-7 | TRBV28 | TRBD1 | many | TGTGCCAGCAGTTACAGGGGGCCCGCCTACGAGCAGTACTTC | CASSYRGPAYEQYF
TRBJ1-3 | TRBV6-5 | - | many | TGTGCCAGCAGTTACTCGAACCCAGGGGCGTATGGAAACACCATATATTTT | CASSYSNPGAYGNTIYF
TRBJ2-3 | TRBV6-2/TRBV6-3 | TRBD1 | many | TGTGCCAGCAGTAAACAGGGGGGCAGGAGGACAGATACGCAGTATTTT | CASSKQGGRRTDTQYF
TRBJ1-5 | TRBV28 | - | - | TGTGCCAGCAGTTCCACCCGCAGCTTCAATCAGCCCCAGCATTTT | CASSSTRSFNQPQHF
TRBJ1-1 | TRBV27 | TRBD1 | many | TGTGCCAGCAGCATGGGGACAGGGGGCGGAAGAGCTTTCTTT | CASSMGTGGGRAFF
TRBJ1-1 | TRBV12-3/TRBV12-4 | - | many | TGTGCCAGCAGTTTTGGGGGGAACACTGAAGCTTTCTTT | CASSFGGNTEAFF
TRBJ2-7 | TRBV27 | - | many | TGTGCCAGCAGGGGGGGTGGGTCCTACGAGCAGTACTTC | CASRGGGSYEQYF
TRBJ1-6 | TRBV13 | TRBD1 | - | TGTGCCAGCAGCTCCCGCTCCTGGACAGGGGATTCACCCCTCCACTTT | CASSSRSWTGDSPLHF
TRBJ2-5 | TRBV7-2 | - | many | TGTGCCAGCAGCTTAGGGCGCGGGATCCAAGAGACCCAGTACTTC | CASSLGRGIQETQYF
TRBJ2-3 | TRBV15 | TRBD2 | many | TGTGCCACCAGCAGGGCCAAGACTAGCGGGACAGATACGCAGTATTTT | CATSRAKTSGTDTQYF
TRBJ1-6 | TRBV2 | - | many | TGTGCCAGCATTGAGGAGGGAAGAGGTTCACCCCTCCACTTT | CASIEEGRGSPLHF
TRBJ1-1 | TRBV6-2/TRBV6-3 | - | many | TGTGCCAGCAGTTACCTCGGGGAGAGCGTCGAAGCTTTCTTT | CASSYLGESVEAFF